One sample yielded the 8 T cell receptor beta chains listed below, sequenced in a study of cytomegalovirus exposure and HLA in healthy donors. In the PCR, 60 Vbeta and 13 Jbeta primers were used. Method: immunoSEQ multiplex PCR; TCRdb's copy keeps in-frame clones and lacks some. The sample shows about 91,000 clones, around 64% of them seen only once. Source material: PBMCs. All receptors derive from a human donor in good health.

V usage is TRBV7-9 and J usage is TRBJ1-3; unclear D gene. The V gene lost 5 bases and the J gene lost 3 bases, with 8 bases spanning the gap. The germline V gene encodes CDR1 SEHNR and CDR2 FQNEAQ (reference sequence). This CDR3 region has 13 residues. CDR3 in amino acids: CASSGTGGNTIYF. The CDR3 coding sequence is TGTGCCAGCAGCGGTACGGGTGGAAACACCATATATTTT.

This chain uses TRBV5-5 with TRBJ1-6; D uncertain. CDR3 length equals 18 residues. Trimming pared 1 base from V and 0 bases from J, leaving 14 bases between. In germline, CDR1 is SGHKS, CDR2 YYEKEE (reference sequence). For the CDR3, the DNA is TGTGCCAGCAGCTTGCGTGCCAGTCCTAGCTCCTATAATTCACCCCTCCACTTT. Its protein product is CASSLRASPSSYNSPLHF.

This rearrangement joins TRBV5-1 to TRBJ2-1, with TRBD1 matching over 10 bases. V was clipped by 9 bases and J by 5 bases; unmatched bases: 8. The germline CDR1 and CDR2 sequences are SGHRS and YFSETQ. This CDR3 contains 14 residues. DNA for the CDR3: TGCGCCACCAAGAGACAGGGGGCGCACAATGAGCAGTTCTTC. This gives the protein CATKRQGAHNEQFF.

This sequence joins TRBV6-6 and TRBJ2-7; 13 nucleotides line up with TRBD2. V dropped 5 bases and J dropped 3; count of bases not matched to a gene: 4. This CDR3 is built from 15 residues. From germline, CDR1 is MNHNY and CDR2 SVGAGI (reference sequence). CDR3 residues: CASSNRLAGGYEQYF. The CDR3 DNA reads TGTGCCAGCAGTAACCGACTAGCGGGGGGCTACGAGCAGTACTTC.

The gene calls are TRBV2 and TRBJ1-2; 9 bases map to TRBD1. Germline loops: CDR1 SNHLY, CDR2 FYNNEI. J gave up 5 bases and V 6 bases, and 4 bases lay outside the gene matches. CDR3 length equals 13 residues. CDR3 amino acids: CASRATGGYGYTF. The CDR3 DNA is TGTGCCAGCAGGGCGACAGGGGGGTATGGCTACACCTTC.

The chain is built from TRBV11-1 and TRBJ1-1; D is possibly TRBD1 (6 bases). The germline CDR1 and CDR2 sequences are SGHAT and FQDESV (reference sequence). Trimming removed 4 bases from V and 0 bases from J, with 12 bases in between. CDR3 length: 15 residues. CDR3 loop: CASSSGTGLNTEAFF. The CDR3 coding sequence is TGTGCCAGCAGCTCAGGAACAGGGTTGAACACTGAAGCTTTCTTT.

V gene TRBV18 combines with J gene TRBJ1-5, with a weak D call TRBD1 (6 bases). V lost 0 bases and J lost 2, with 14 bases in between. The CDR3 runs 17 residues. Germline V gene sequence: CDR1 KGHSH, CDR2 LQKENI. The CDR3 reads CASSPPAGAPGNQPQHF. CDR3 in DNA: TGTGCCAGCTCACCACCGGCGGGGGCCCCTGGCAATCAGCCCCAGCATTTT. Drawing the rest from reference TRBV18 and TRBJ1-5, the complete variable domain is NAGVMQNPRHLVRRRGQEARLRCSPMKGHSHVYWYRQLPEEGLKFMVYLQKENIIDESGMPKERFSAEFPKEGPSILRIQQVVRGDSAAYFCASSPPAGAPGNQPQHFGDGTRLSIL.

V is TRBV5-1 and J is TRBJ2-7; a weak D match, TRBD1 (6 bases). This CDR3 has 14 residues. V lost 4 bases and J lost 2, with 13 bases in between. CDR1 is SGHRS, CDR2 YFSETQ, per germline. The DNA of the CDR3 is TGCGCCAGCAGCGTCCGGGACATGACCTACGAGCAGTACTTC. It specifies CASSVRDMTYEQYF.